A single sample is the source of the 24 T cell receptor beta chains below, sequenced in a study of cytomegalovirus exposure and HLA in healthy donors. The data were produced by immunoSEQ multiplex PCR, yet TCRdb's version contains in-frame clones alone and is incomplete. This table has approximately 150,000 clones, about 90% appearing once. The sample consisted of PBMCs. Receptors originate from a woman aged 18-29 years in good health and CMV-seropositive.

This chain connects TRBV7-9 to TRBJ2-5, with 10 bases lining up with TRBD2. CDR3 length equals 15 residues. The germline gives CDR1 SEHNR, CDR2 FQNEAQ (reference sequence). Trimming at V came to 4 bases and at J to 4 bases, leaving 6 bases not matched to a gene. The CDR3 is CASSSLAGGPETQYF. CDR3 in DNA: TGTGCCAGCAGCTCCTTAGCGGGAGGACCAGAGACCCAGTACTTC.

V usage is TRBV2 and J usage is TRBJ2-1; D is possibly TRBD1 (5 bases). This CDR3 has 14 residues. Germline V gene data show CDR1 as SNHLY and CDR2 as FYNNEI. With 5 bases removed from V and 3 bases from J, the gap between germline ends came to 11 bases. The CDR3 coding sequence is TGTGCCAGCAGTCAACAGGACCTCTACAATGAGCAGTTCTTC. Translating gives CASSQQDLYNEQFF. The full variable domain, its missing parts supplied by reference TRBV2 and TRBJ2-1, is EPEVTQTPSHQVTQMGQEVILRCVPISNHLYFYWYRQILGQKVEFLVSFYNNEISEKSEIFDDQFSVERPDGSNFTLKIRSTKLEDSAMYFCASSQQDLYNEQFFGPGTRLTVL.

The V call is TRBV28, the J call TRBJ2-6, with TRBD2 as a possible D gene (5 bases). From germline, CDR1 is MDHEN and CDR2 SYDVKM. The V end was cut by 6 bases, the J end by 3 bases, with 15 bases between. The CDR3 loop spans 16 amino acids. Written as DNA, the CDR3 is TGTGCCAGCAGGGAACGGACTGGTCTTGGGGCCAACGTCCTGACTTTC. Translated: CASRERTGLGANVLTF.

The V and J genes are TRBV6-5 and TRBJ1-4, with 9 bases aligning to TRBD1. The CDR3 length is 14 residues. CDR1 is MNHEY, CDR2 SVGAGI, per germline. The junction had 3 bases not matched to a gene; V was cut back by 2 bases and J by 8 bases. The CDR3 loop is CASSYGTGSEKLFF. Written as DNA, the CDR3 is TGTGCCAGCAGTTACGGGACAGGGTCAGAAAAACTGTTTTTT.

The chain uses TRBV18 and TRBJ1-4; no firm D call. V dropped 3 bases and J dropped 8 bases, with 7 bases sitting between them. There are 12 residues in the CDR3. Germline V gene lookup returns CDR1 KGHSH and CDR2 LQKENI. DNA for the CDR3: TGTGCCAGCTCACCCGGCAGGGAAAAACTGTTTTTT. Its translation is CASSPGREKLFF. The full variable domain, its missing parts supplied by reference TRBV18 and TRBJ1-4, is NAGVMQNPRHLVRRRGQEARLRCSPMKGHSHVYWYRQLPEEGLKFMVYLQKENIIDESGMPKERFSAEFPKEGPSILRIQQVVRGDSAAYFCASSPGREKLFFGSGTQLSVL.

This clone was counted between two and nine times. The V and J genes are TRBV25-1 and TRBJ2-3, with 7 bases matching TRBD2. The germline CDR1 and CDR2 sequences are MGHDK and SYGVNS. The CDR3 sequence is 14 residues long. The junction had 3 bases not matched to a gene; V was cut back by 3 bases and J by 3 bases. The CDR3 here is CASSDVGGTDTQYF. The DNA for the CDR3 is TGTGCCAGCAGTGACGTGGGGGGGACAGATACGCAGTATTTT.

This chain uses TRBV7-8 with TRBJ2-4, with TRBD1 identical over 7 bases. Per germline, CDR1 SGHVS and CDR2 FQNEAQ. This CDR3 has 12 residues. V shed 5 bases and J 13 bases; nucleotides not matched to a gene: 8. CDR3 in amino acids: CASSQGTDEQYF. The CDR3 region has the DNA TGTGCCAGCAGCCAAGGGACAGACGAACAGTACTTC.

The rearrangement links TRBV27 to TRBJ2-1; TRBD2 matches at 13 bases. The CDR3 has 19 residues. After removal of 3 bases from V and 0 bases from J, the junction contained 8 bases not matched to a gene. CDR1 and CDR2 from the germline V gene are MNHEY and SMNVEV (reference sequence). This CDR3 is CASSFGGLAGEGSYNEQFF. The CDR3 region has the DNA TGTGCCAGCAGTTTCGGCGGACTAGCGGGAGAAGGCTCCTACAATGAGCAGTTCTTC.

This chain connects TRBV2 to TRBJ1-3; D perhaps matches TRBD1 (5 bases). This CDR3 is built from 17 residues. V was shortened by 6 bases and J by 0 bases, with 18 bases between the two germline ends. CDR1 is SNHLY, CDR2 FYNNEI, per germline. The CDR3 protein is CASRGKGLLSSGNTIYF. CDR3 DNA: TGTGCCAGCAGGGGGAAGGGACTTCTATCCTCTGGAAACACCATATATTTT.

Here the CDR3 reads CASSYDRVGNTIYF. Written as DNA, the CDR3 is TGTGCCAGCAGTTACGACAGGGTTGGAAACACCATATATTTT. This chain uses TRBV6-5 with TRBJ1-3; 7 bases map to TRBD1. V lost 2 bases to trimming and J lost 3 bases; unmatched junction nucleotides: 1. The CDR3 runs 14 residues. CDR1 and CDR2 (germline): MNHEY, SVGAGI.

This sequence joins TRBV2 and TRBJ2-1; maybe TRBD2 (5 bases). Trimming removed 8 bases from V and 1 base from J, with 9 bases in between. The length of the CDR3 is 13 residues. Germline CDR1 SNHLY, CDR2 FYNNEI. The CDR3 sequence: CASGSASYNEQFF. In DNA form, the CDR3 reads TGTGCCAGCGGGAGCGCTTCCTACAATGAGCAGTTCTTC.

V and J are TRBV29-1 and TRBJ2-2; a possible D gene is TRBD2 (5 bases). The CDR3 is 14 residues long. V lost 0 bases and J 5 bases, leaving 10 bases between the germline ends. Germline V lookup: CDR1 SQVTM, CDR2 ANQGSEA. The CDR3 sequence is CSVEDSRRTGELFF. CDR3 bases: TGCAGCGTTGAAGATTCCCGGAGGACCGGGGAGCTGTTTTTT.

The chain couples TRBV9 to TRBJ2-5; TRBD2 matches 7 bases. This CDR3 is built from 14 residues. CDR1 and CDR2 from the germline V gene are SGDLS and YYNGEE. J was trimmed by 5 bases and V by 4 bases; bases with no gene match: 8. CDR3: CASSQGLVDETQYF. CDR3 nucleotide sequence: TGTGCCAGCAGCCAAGGACTAGTGGACGAGACCCAGTACTTC.

This sequence joins TRBV25-1 and TRBJ1-3; the D gene is possibly TRBD1 (5 bases). Trimming shortened V by 7 bases and J by 0 bases, and 13 bases separated the two germline ends. Germline CDR1 and CDR2: MGHDK and SYGVNS. The CDR3 is made up of 15 amino acids. CDR3 amino acids: CASTGGGFSGNTIYF. DNA for the CDR3: TGTGCCAGCACCGGGGGGGGATTCTCTGGAAACACCATATATTTT.

The CDR3 nucleotides are TGTGCCAGCAGCCAAGAAGGGGAAGGGAAGTTGACTGAAGCTTTCTTT. Protein: CASSQEGEGKLTEAFF. The chain is built from TRBV14 and TRBJ1-1; possible D gene TRBD1, 5 bases. The germline V and J ends were trimmed by 0 bases and 5 bases, with 16 bases remaining between them. Germline CDR1 reads SGHDN; CDR2 reads FVKESK. The CDR3 sequence is 16 residues long.

This chain uses TRBV5-1 with TRBJ2-1; TRBD2 aligns across 7 bases. Germline V CDR1 and CDR2: SGHRS, YFSETQ. This CDR3 is 13 amino acids long. The V gene end was trimmed by 0 bases and the J gene end by 7 bases; junction bases not matched to a gene: 1. As DNA, the CDR3 is TGCGCCAGCAGCTTGGTGGGGGGGAATGAGCAGTTCTTC. Translation gives CASSLVGGNEQFF.

This clone was observed once. At the DNA level, this CDR3 is encoded by other sequences in the same sample as well. The chain employs TRBV14 and TRBJ2-1, with 9 bases that match TRBD2. The V segment lost 4 bases and the J segment 9 bases; nucleotides outside the gene matches: 4. CDR3 length: 13 residues. Germline CDR1 is SGHDN and CDR2 is FVKESK. The CDR3 region has the DNA TGTGCCAGCAGCCCGGGACTAGCCGGTGAGCAGTTCTTC. This translates into CASSPGLAGEQFF. Combining the CDR3 with reference TRBV14 and TRBJ2-1 gives the whole variable domain EAGVTQFPSHSVIEKGQTVTLRCDPISGHDNLYWYRRVMGKEIKFLLHFVKESKQDESGMPNNRFLAERTGGTYSTLKVQPAELEDSGVYFCASSPGLAGEQFFGPGTRLTVL.

The chain combines TRBV28 with TRBJ1-2; TRBD1 matches 9 bases. This CDR3 comprises 19 residues. From germline, CDR1 is MDHEN and CDR2 SYDVKM. The V and J ends lost 2 bases and 1 base, in that order; junction bases with no gene match: 14. CDR3 DNA: TGTGCCAGCAGTTTAGTGTTAGGGACAGGGCAAGCCTTTAACTATGGCTACACCTTC. As protein: CASSLVLGTGQAFNYGYTF.

This chain uses TRBV6-1 with TRBJ2-3, with 10 bases aligning to TRBD2. CDR3 size: 17 residues. Germline lookup yields CDR1 MNHNS and CDR2 SASEGT. The ends lost 3 bases at V and 0 bases at J; junction bases unmatched: 6. CDR3 in DNA: TGTGCCAGCAGTGACGTAATAGCGGGGGGTAGCACAGATACGCAGTATTTT. This encodes CASSDVIAGGSTDTQYF.

The chain recombines TRBV28 with TRBJ1-4; D is undetermined. From germline, CDR1 is MDHEN and CDR2 SYDVKM. The CDR3 has 13 amino acids. Deletions cut 6 bases from V and 7 bases from J, with 12 bases between. This CDR3 reads CASRPPEGEKLFF. The CDR3 DNA reads TGTGCCAGCAGGCCCCCGGAGGGTGAAAAACTGTTTTTT.

This chain uses TRBV9 with TRBJ2-1; 9 positions agree with TRBD2. There are 15 residues in the CDR3. V trimming: 5 bases; J trimming: 6 bases; junction bases outside the gene matches: 9. Germline V CDR1 and CDR2: SGDLS, YYNGEE. The CDR3 reads CASSYSGSNSNEQFF. CDR3 DNA: TGTGCCAGCAGTTATAGCGGGAGTAACTCCAATGAGCAGTTCTTC.

The chain links TRBV2 to TRBJ1-2, with D possibly TRBD1 on 5 matching bases. CDR1 SNHLY and CDR2 FYNNEI come from the germline V gene. The length of the CDR3 is 11 residues. Trimming removed 10 bases at V and 1 base at J, with 7 bases between. CDR3 sequence (DNA): TGTGCCACGACAGATAACTATGGCTACACCTTC. The encoded protein is CATTDNYGYTF.

The chain employs TRBV2 and TRBJ2-3; 8 bases are shared with TRBD2. This CDR3 contains 17 residues. Germline CDR1 and CDR2: SNHLY and FYNNEI. The V and J ends lost 8 bases and 5 bases, in that order; junction bases with no gene match: 18. DNA of the CDR3: TGTGCCAGCCTCAAAGTCAGCGGATTAGCGGGAAGAGATACGCAGTATTTT. Encoded protein: CASLKVSGLAGRDTQYF.

The chain joins TRBV18 to TRBJ1-2, with D perhaps matching TRBD1 (6 bases). V dropped 4 bases and J dropped 6 bases, with 21 bases sitting between them. Germline CDR1 is KGHSH and CDR2 is LQKENI. The CDR3 contains 16 residues. As DNA, the CDR3 is TGTGCCAGCTCACTCACTGAGCGGGGGGCGAGAAATGGCTACACCTTC. Its translation is CASSLTERGARNGYTF.